These 8 T cell receptor beta chains were sequenced from one sample in a study of blood T cell repertoires in COVID-19. Profiled with immunoSEQ multiplex PCR; TCRdb holds only in-frame clones, not every one. The top ten hold about 10% of the sample, which has approximately 150,000 clones, around 83% seen once. The sequencing input was peripheral blood. The receptors were gathered from a man aged 55 to 70 with active or convalescent COVID-19.

The chain uses TRBV6-1 and TRBJ2-5; 9 nucleotides align to TRBD1. V trimming: 4 bases; J trimming: 3 bases; junction bases outside the gene matches: 9. The CDR3 loop spans 16 amino acids. Germline CDR1 and CDR2: MNHNS and SASEGT. CDR3 coding DNA: TGTGCCAGCAGTGCACTTGCCGGGACAGGGAAAGAGACCCAGTACTTC. Translation gives CASSALAGTGKETQYF.

This sequence joins TRBV11-3 and TRBJ2-2; tentative D call: TRBD2 (5 bases). CDR1 and CDR2 (germline): SGHNT, YENEEA. The CDR3 totals 14 residues. Trimming took 5 bases from V and 5 from J, leaving 12 bases between them. The CDR3 is CASSISPGTGELFF. In DNA form, the CDR3 reads TGTGCCAGCAGCATAAGTCCGGGGACCGGGGAGCTGTTTTTT.

The genes are TRBV11-3 and TRBJ2-1, with 10 bases matching TRBD2. The germline V gene has CDR1 SGHNT and CDR2 YENEEA. The CDR3 covers 13 residues. The V gene end was trimmed by 5 bases and the J gene end by 10 bases; junction bases not matched to a gene: 5. The CDR3: CASSLGLADEQFF. The DNA for the CDR3 is TGTGCCAGCAGCCTTGGACTAGCGGACGAGCAGTTCTTC.

The V gene is TRBV30, the J gene TRBJ2-1, with 7 bases that match TRBD2. Germline CDR1 and CDR2: GTSNPN and SVGIG (reference sequence). CDR3 length: 15 residues. V shed 2 bases and J 6 bases; nucleotides not matched to a gene: 10. CDR3 sequence reads: CAWSWGGTVGNEQFF. CDR3 DNA: TGTGCCTGGAGTTGGGGGGGAACTGTCGGCAATGAGCAGTTCTTC.

The table lists this clone with a few counts. The chain joins TRBV19 to TRBJ1-3, with a weak D call TRBD1 (6 bases). The CDR3 has 16 residues. The V and J ends lost 3 bases and 3 bases respectively, with 15 bases between them. Looked up from germline, CDR1 is LNHDA and CDR2 is SQIVND (reference sequence). CDR3 protein: CASSIRTDSIGNTIYF. As DNA, the CDR3 is TGTGCCAGTAGTATTCGGACAGACTCCATTGGAAACACCATATATTTT.

V usage is TRBV5-1 and J usage is TRBJ2-4; D possibly corresponds to TRBD1 (5 bases). V lost 6 bases to trimming and J lost 8 bases, with 15 bases between them. Germline CDR1 SGHRS, CDR2 YFSETQ. The CDR3 length is 13 residues. CDR3 loop: CASIQGFLDIQYF. The CDR3 nucleotides are TGCGCCAGCATTCAGGGTTTTTTGGACATTCAGTACTTC. Full variable domain (outside the CDR3, taken from reference TRBV5-1 and TRBJ2-4): KAGVTQTPRYLIKTRGQQVTLSCSPISGHRSVSWYQQTPGQGLQFLFEYFSETQRNKGNFPGRFSGRQFSNSRSEMNVSTLELGDSALYLCASIQGFLDIQYFGAGTRLSVL.

CDR3 sequence: CASSLALSGEVNEQFF. The CDR3 DNA sequence: TGTGCCAGCAGCTTAGCGCTTAGCGGGGAGGTCAATGAGCAGTTCTTC. The chain carries TRBV7-9 and TRBJ2-1, with 8 positions matching TRBD2. The germline V gene has CDR1 SEHNR and CDR2 FQNEAQ (reference sequence). The CDR3 extends over 16 amino acids. J lost 6 bases, V lost 0 bases, and 7 bases had no gene match.

The rearrangement links TRBV20-1 to TRBJ1-4; D is possibly TRBD1 (5 bases). The CDR3 runs 11 residues. The V end lost 6 bases, the J end lost 10 bases, and 12 bases lay between the germline ends. The germline CDR1 and CDR2 sequences are DFQATT and SNEGSKA (reference sequence). The CDR3 region is CSAVDQGKLFF. Written as DNA, the CDR3 is TGCAGTGCCGTTGACCAGGGAAAACTGTTTTTT.